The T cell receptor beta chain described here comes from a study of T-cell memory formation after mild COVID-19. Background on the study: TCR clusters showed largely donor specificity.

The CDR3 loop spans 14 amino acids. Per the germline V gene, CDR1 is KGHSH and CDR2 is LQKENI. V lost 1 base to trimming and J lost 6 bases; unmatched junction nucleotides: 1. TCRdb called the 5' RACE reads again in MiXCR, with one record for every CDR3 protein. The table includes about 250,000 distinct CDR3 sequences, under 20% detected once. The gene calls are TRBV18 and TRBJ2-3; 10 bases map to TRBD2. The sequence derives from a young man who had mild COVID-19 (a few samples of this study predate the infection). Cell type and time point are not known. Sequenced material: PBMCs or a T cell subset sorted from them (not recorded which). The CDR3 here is CASSPRTSGDTQYF. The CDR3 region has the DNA TGTGCCAGCTCACCACGGACTAGCGGTGATACGCAGTATTTT.